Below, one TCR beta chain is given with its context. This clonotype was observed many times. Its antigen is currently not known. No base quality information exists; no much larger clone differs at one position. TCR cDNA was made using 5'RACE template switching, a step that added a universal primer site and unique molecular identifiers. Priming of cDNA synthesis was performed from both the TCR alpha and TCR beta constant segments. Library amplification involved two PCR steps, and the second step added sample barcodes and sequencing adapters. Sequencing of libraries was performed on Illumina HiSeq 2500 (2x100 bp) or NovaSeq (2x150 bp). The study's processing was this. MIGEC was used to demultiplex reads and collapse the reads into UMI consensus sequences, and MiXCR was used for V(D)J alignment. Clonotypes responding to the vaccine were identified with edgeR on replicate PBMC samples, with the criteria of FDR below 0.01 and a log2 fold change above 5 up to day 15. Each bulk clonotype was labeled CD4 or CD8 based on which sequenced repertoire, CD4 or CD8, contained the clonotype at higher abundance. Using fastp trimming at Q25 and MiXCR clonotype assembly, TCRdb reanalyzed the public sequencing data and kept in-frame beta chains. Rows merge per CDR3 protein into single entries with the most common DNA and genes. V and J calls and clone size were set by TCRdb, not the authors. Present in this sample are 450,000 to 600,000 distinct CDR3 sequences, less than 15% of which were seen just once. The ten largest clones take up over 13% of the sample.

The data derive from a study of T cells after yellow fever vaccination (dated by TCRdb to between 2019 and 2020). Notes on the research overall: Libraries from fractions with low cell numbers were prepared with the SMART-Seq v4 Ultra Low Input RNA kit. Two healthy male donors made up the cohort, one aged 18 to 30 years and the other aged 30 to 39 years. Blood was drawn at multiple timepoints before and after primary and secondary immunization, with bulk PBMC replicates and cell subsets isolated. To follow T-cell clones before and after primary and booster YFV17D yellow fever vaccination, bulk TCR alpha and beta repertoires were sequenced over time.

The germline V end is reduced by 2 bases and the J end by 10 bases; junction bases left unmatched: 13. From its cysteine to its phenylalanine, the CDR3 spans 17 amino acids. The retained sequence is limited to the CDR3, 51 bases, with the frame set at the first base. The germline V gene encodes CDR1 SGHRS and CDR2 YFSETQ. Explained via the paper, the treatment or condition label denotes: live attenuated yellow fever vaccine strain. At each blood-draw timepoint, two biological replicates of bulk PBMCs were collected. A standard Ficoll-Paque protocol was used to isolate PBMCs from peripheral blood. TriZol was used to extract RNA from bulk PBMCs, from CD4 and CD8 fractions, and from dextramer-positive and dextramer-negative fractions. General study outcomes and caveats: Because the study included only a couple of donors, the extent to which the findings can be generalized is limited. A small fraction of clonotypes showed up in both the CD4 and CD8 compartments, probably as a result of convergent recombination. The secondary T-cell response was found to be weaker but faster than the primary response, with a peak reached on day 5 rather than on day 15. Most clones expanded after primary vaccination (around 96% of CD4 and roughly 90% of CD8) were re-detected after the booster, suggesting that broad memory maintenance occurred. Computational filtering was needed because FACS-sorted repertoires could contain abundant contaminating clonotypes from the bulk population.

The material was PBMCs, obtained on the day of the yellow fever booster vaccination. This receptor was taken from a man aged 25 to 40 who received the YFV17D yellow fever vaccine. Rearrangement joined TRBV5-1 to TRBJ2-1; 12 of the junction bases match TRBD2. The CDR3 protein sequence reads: CASSLTPSGRAPGEQFF. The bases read TGCGCCAGCAGCTTAACCCCTAGCGGGAGGGCCCCCGGAGAGCAGTTCTTC.